Below, 13 T cell receptor beta chains from the same sample are listed, as sequenced in a study of T cells after yellow fever vaccination. TCRdb reprocessed the 5' RACE reads via MiXCR and lists one record per CDR3 protein. The sample carries hundreds of thousands of distinct CDR3 sequences, approximately 13% recorded once. The sample in question was PBMCs, obtained on the day of the yellow fever booster vaccination. The source is a man younger than 40 who received the YFV17D yellow fever vaccine.

Many counts were recorded for this clonotype. The chain couples TRBV9 to TRBJ2-2; the D gene could be TRBD1 or TRBD2 (5 bases each). V was clipped by 3 bases and J by 0 bases, with 9 bases between them. Per germline, CDR1 SGDLS and CDR2 YYNGEE. The CDR3 is made up of 15 amino acids. CDR3 amino acids: CASSAGTANTGELFF. For the CDR3, the DNA is TGTGCCAGCAGCGCCGGGACGGCGAACACCGGGGAGCTGTTTTTT.

This clonotype showed up just a few times. This chain links TRBV20-1 with TRBJ1-3, with 8 bases aligning to TRBD1. The germline V gene encodes CDR1 DFQATT and CDR2 SNEGSKA (reference sequence). The CDR3 covers 13 residues. V gave up 5 bases and J gave up 1 base; unmatched junction bases: 1. Here the CDR3 DNA reads TGCAGTGCTCGGACAGGGTCTGGAAACACCATATATTTT. Encoded protein: CSARTGSGNTIYF.

This chain joins TRBV28 and TRBJ1-2, with D perhaps TRBD1 (6 bases). This CDR3 comprises 16 residues. Germline V lookup: CDR1 MDHEN, CDR2 SYDVKM. Trimming shortened V by 5 bases and J by 6 bases, and 22 bases separated the two germline ends. In DNA, the CDR3 is TGTGCCAGCAGTCCGGGGGCAGGGAGGTTCACCAATGGCTACACCTTC. It yields the protein CASSPGAGRFTNGYTF.

This clonotype was recorded many times. This chain links TRBV7-3 with TRBJ2-3, with a weak D call TRBD1 (6 bases). The CDR3 has 15 amino acids. CDR1 and CDR2 from the germline V gene are SGHTA and FQGTGA. The V gene lost 0 bases and the J gene lost 5 bases, with 12 bases spanning the gap. Here the CDR3 DNA reads TGTGCCAGCAGCTTAACTGGGGGCATATTAGATACGCAGTATTTT. Encoded protein: CASSLTGGILDTQYF.

The chain recombines TRBV7-9 with TRBJ1-4; TRBD1 aligns across 10 bases. The CDR3 extends over 15 amino acids. Trimming removed 5 bases from V and 5 bases from J; junction bases left unmatched: 5. Germline V gene sequence: CDR1 SEHNR, CDR2 FQNEAQ (reference sequence). CDR3 amino acids: CASSTPDRGNEKLFF. CDR3 nucleotides: TGTGCCAGCAGCACACCGGACAGGGGGAATGAAAAACTGTTTTTT.

The chain employs TRBV3-1 and TRBJ2-1; D gene ambiguous. Per germline, CDR1 LGHDT and CDR2 YNNKEL (reference sequence). Trimming shortened V by 0 bases and J by 3 bases, and 6 bases separated the two germline ends. There are 14 residues in the CDR3. CDR3 loop: CASSQDTDYNEQFF. CDR3 bases: TGTGCCAGCAGCCAAGATACCGACTACAATGAGCAGTTCTTC.

The gene calls are TRBV6-4 and TRBJ1-2; D is uncertain. This CDR3 has 13 residues. CDR1 is MRHNA and CDR2 is SNTAGT in the germline V gene. The germline V and J ends were trimmed by 0 bases and 7 bases, with 9 bases remaining between them. For the CDR3, the DNA is TGTGCCAGCAGTGACTCCCCAGGTTCTGGCTACACCTTC. This codes for CASSDSPGSGYTF.

This clonotype is a singleton in its sample. This sequence joins TRBV29-1 and TRBJ2-5; D not certain. Germline V gene lookup returns CDR1 SQVTM and CDR2 ANQGSEA. V lost 6 bases and J 4 bases, leaving 12 bases between the germline ends. The CDR3 sequence is 12 residues long. The CDR3 spells CSVDRRIETQYF. DNA for the CDR3: TGCAGCGTCGATAGACGGATAGAGACCCAGTACTTC.

The V gene is TRBV4-3, the J gene TRBJ2-5, with D uncertain. V was clipped by 0 bases and J by 6 bases, with 11 bases between them. The CDR3 runs 14 residues. Germline assignment: CDR1 LGHNA and CDR2 YSLEER. This CDR3 is CASSQDRVGQTQYF. Written as DNA, the CDR3 is TGCGCCAGCAGCCAAGACAGAGTAGGGCAGACCCAGTACTTC.

The chain joins TRBV6-2 or TRBV6-3 to TRBJ2-3; D call uncertain. CDR1 is MNHEY and CDR2 is SVGEGT in the germline V gene. There are 17 residues in the CDR3. V lost 5 bases, J lost 2 bases, and 20 bases lay in between. CDR3 sequence: CASSPAAGLRHTDTQYF. CDR3 DNA: TGTGCCAGCAGTCCCGCAGCCGGCCTACGACACACAGATACGCAGTATTTT.

This clonotype was detected only a few times. The rearrangement joins TRBV6-5 to TRBJ2-3; 7 nucleotides line up with TRBD2. The CDR3 has 18 residues. The trim removed 0 bases at V and 5 bases at J, leaving 14 bases unmatched. Germline CDR1 MNHEY, CDR2 SVGAGI. CDR3 sequence reads: CASSYSYSEGGPGDTQYF. The DNA of the CDR3 is TGTGCCAGCAGTTACTCCTACAGTGAGGGAGGGCCTGGAGATACGCAGTATTTT.

This clonotype was recorded a few times. The chain employs TRBV20-1 and TRBJ2-7, with 11 bases that match TRBD1. V was pared by 0 bases and J by 3 bases, with 4 bases of the junction left unmatched. The CDR3 covers 15 residues. The germline gives CDR1 DFQATT, CDR2 SNEGSKA (reference sequence). CDR3: CSARDYGTGGYEQYF. The CDR3 DNA follows: TGCAGTGCTAGAGATTACGGGACAGGGGGCTACGAGCAGTACTTC.

This clonotype showed up many times. The chain is built from TRBV28 and TRBJ2-2, with a tentative D call TRBD2 (5 bases). This CDR3 contains 12 residues. V was shortened by 6 bases and J by 11 bases, with 13 bases between the two germline ends. Looked up from germline, CDR1 is MDHEN and CDR2 is SYDVKM. DNA of the CDR3: TGTGCCAGCAGCCGGGAAAGCCGAGAGCTGTTTTTT. It specifies CASSRESRELFF. Filled out from reference TRBV28 and TRBJ2-2, the complete variable domain reads DVKVTQSSRYLVKRTGEKVFLECVQDMDHENMFWYRQDPGLGLRLIYFSYDVKMKEKGDIPEGYSVSREKKERFSLILESASTNQTSMYLCASSRESRELFFGEGSRLTVL.